This record covers a single T cell receptor (beta chain). This specimen belongs to a study of T-cell reconstitution after alpha-beta-depleted transplantation in children. Unique molecular identifiers were used to barcode this TCRbeta library. Each CDR3 protein is one row after TCRdb ran MiXCR on the PCR reads. Here the sample spans some 120,000 distinct CDR3 sequences, about a tenth being singletons. CDR3 length: 14 residues. The V gene lost 2 bases and the J gene lost 3 bases, with 8 bases spanning the gap. The germline gives CDR1 SGHAT, CDR2 FQNNGV. The V call is TRBV11-2, the J call TRBJ2-1; D remains unclear. Sequenced here: PBMCs, sampled before TCRalphabeta/CD19-depleted stem cell transplant. This receptor was taken from a boy between 2 and 10 years old with acute lymphoblastic leukemia, due to receive a stem cell transplant. CDR3 in DNA: TGTGCCAGCAGCTTATTGGGCTTCTACAATGAGCAGTTCTTC. Protein product: CASSLLGFYNEQFF.